This is a list of T cell receptor beta chains from one sample in a study of regulatory T cells in long-lasting Graves disease. One entry per CDR3 protein, called by TCRdb with MiXCR from the multiplex PCR reads. Of 400,000 to 500,000 distinct CDR3 sequences listed, 20% to 25% are singletons. The sample consisted of peripheral blood mononuclear cells (PBMCs), taken when the disease was refractory, from a patient treated with antithyroid drugs. Receptors were obtained from a female donor with Graves disease. CDR3s include the opening cysteine and the closing phenylalanine or tryptophan.

v_call	cdr3_aa
TRBV6-1	CASSPTGLAGVNTGELFF
TRBV19	CASSPSVGLGEQYF
TRBV12-3/TRBV12-4	CASSFPGSGYTF
TRBV6-1	CASNTRFDSSSSGNTIYF
TRBV29-1	CSVRQSGTEAFF
TRBV20-1	CSARPRGYPYEQYF
TRBV6-1	CASSRLSGTGRGEKLFF
TRBV7-9	CASSLKGPDTGELFF
TRBV28	CAIMDRGTGNTIYF
TRBV2	CASSDPGEGEINEKLFF
TRBV28	CASSLSRVTSQFF
TRBV2	CATRRKAGGDNEQFF
TRBV19	CASSTGQRASNTGELFF
TRBV10-3	CATQPTGPTTGELFF
TRBV5-1	CASSLGLVSYEQYF
TRBV7-2	CASSPTSAGGGYEQYF
TRBV5-6	CASSLAGQGYQPQHF
TRBV9	CASTATGTADEKLFF
TRBV19	CASSISAIPGNTIYF
TRBV24-1	CAPTLTGYEQYF
TRBV7-2	CASSLGETDQETQYF
TRBV6-2/TRBV6-3	CASSYSESGTETQYF
TRBV5-1	CASSWGDFTGELFF
TRBV29-1	CSVLFGDLYEQYF
TRBV5-1	CASSLAMIGGTEAFF
TRBV29-1	CSVEIPSANTGELFF
TRBV11-2	CASSLRQGRAETQYF
TRBV19	CASSRWTGTSFRYGYTF
TRBV18	CASSPAAGHEQYF
TRBV20-1	CSARKGPPSPLHF
TRBV28	CASSLLVGQQETQYF
TRBV29-1	CSVKDRVYRNEQFF
TRBV10-3	CAISGGYTEAFF
TRBV30	CAWSVYELGGVDYGYTF
TRBV19	CASRRTYSNQPQHF
TRBV28	CASSLPSSGSSYEQYF
TRBV28	CASKNTNTGELFF
TRBV7-9	CASRAGAEQYF
TRBV9	CASSVEGQAYNEQFF
TRBV2	CASRRGGQTYEQYF
TRBV12-3/TRBV12-4	CASSLSTNSYNEQFF
TRBV2	CASRPGQGNSPLHF
TRBV10-3	CAISDMRVTEAFF
TRBV29-1	CSVVGTWGSNEQFF
TRBV24-1	CATSDPEPPGRGELFF
TRBV18	CASSRGTVKANYGYTF
TRBV2	CASTGARGDNEQFF
TRBV6-5	CASSYAAGPSGEQYF
TRBV20-1	CSASRTASGNTIYF
TRBV11-2	CASSFLTDTELFF
TRBV11-2	CASSQTSGANTGELFF
TRBV5-1	CASSSEGLSGYTF
TRBV2	CASSGQTSNDEQFF
TRBV10-3	CAIRLSGSTGELFF
TRBV5-1	CASSWAPPDSHYEQYF